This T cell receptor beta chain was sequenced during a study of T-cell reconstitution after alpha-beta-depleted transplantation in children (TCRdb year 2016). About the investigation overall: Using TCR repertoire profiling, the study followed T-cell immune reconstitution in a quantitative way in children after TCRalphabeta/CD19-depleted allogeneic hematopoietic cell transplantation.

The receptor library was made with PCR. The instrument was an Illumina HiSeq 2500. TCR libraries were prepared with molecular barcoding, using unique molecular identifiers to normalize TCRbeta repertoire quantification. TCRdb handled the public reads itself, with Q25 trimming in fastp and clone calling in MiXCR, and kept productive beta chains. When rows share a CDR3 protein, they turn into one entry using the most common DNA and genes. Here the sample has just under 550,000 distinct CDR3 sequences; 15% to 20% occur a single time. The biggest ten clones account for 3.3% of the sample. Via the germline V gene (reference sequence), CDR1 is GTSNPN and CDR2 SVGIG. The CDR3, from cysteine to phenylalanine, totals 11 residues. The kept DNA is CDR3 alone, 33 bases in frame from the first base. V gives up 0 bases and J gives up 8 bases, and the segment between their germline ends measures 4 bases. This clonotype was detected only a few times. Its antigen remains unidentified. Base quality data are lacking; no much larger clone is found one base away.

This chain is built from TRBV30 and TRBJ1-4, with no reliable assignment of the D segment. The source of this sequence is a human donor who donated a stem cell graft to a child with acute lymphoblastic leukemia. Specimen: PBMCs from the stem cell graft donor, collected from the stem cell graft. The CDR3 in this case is CAWSVTEKLFF. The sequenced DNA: TGTGCCTGGAGTGTAACGGAAAAACTGTTTTTT.